This TCR beta chain was captured in a study of T cell responses to AZD1222 COVID-19 vaccine. Whole-study context: Samples with a second dose at about 4 or about 12 weeks were pooled together. Points from the study as a whole: When two AZD1222 doses had been given, Spike-specific TCR breadth and depth rose. It was only after the peak T cell response that any repertoires were sampled.

Sequenced by immunoSEQ multiplex PCR; TCRdb stores in-frame clones only, minus some. The table has around 120,000 clones, roughly 87% seen once. To note about this clone: Antigen specificity is unknown.

Trimming removed 4 bases from V and 0 bases from J; junction bases left unmatched: 8. In germline, CDR1 is MNHEY, CDR2 SVGAGI. CDR3 length equals 16 residues. The specimen was peripheral blood, collected on day 0 of AZD1222 vaccination. This receptor was obtained from an adult in good health. This chain links TRBV6-5 with TRBJ1-2; 7 nucleotides match TRBD1. The CDR3 loop is CASSFLRDRTNYGYTF. The CDR3 DNA follows: TGTGCCAGCAGTTTCCTCCGGGACAGAACTAACTATGGCTACACCTTC.